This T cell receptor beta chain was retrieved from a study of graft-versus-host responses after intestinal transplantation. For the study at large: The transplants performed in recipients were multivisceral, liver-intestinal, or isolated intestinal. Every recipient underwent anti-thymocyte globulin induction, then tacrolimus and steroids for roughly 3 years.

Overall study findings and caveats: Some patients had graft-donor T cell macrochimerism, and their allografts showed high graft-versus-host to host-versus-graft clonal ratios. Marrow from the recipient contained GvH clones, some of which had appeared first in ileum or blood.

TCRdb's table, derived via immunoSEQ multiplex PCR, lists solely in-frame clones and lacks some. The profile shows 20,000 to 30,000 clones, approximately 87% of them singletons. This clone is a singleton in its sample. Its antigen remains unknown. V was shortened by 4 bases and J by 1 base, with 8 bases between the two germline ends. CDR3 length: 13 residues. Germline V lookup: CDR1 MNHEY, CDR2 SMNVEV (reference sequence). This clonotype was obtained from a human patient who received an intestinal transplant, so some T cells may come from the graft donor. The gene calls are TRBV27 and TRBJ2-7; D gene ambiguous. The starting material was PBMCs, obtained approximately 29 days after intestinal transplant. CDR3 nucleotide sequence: TGTGCCAGCAGTTCCGGGTTGTCCTACGAGCAGTACTTC. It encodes CASSSGLSYEQYF.